The 18 T cell receptor beta chains presented below share a single source sample, sequenced in a study of blood T cell repertoires in COVID-19. Measured with immunoSEQ multiplex PCR; TCRdb has only the in-frame clones, and not every one. This repertoire shows about 43,000 clones, about 87% found once; its top ten account for 15% to 19%. The specimen was peripheral blood. Every receptor here comes from a man aged 60 to 69 with active COVID-19.

This chain uses TRBV19 with TRBJ2-1; TRBD2 matches 7 bases. V shed 1 base, J shed 5 bases, and the junction held 5 bases outside the gene matches. The CDR3 loop spans 15 amino acids. CDR1 is LNHDA and CDR2 is SQIVND in the germline V gene (reference sequence). The DNA of the CDR3 is TGTGCCAGTAGTATAGTCGGCCTAGCGGACAATGAGCAGTTCTTC. As protein: CASSIVGLADNEQFF.

This rearrangement joins TRBV11-3 to TRBJ1-4, with D unclear. CDR3 length: 11 amino acids. Trimming cost V 5 bases and J 16 bases, with 14 bases left between them. Germline-derived CDR1 and CDR2 are SGHNT and YENEEA. The CDR3 protein is CASSDEGLGFF. In DNA, the CDR3 is TGTGCCAGCAGCGACGAGGGATTAGGGTTTTTT. The variable domain in full, with the rest retrieved from reference TRBV11-3 and TRBJ1-4, is EAGVVQSPRYKIIEKKQPVAFWCNPISGHNTLYWYLQNLGQGPELLIRYENEEAVDDSQLPKDRFSAERLKGVDSTLKIQPAELGDSAVYLCASSDEGLGFFGSGTQLSVL.

The chain combines TRBV29-1 with TRBJ2-3; 9 positions agree with TRBD1. This CDR3 is 11 amino acids long. V shed 7 bases, J shed 4 bases, and the junction held 0 bases outside the gene matches. Germline CDR1 reads SQVTM; CDR2 reads ANQGSEA. Here the CDR3 reads CSGTGADTQYF. The CDR3 region has the DNA TGCAGCGGGACAGGGGCAGATACGCAGTATTTT.

This clone has only one observation. The chain uses TRBV27 and TRBJ1-1, with D maybe TRBD1 (5 bases). Trimming took 2 bases from V and 0 from J, leaving 7 bases between them. CDR3 size: 14 residues. CDR1 and CDR2 (germline): MNHEY, SMNVEV (reference sequence). The DNA of the CDR3 is TGTGCCAGCAGTTTAACAGGCATGAACACTGAAGCTTTCTTT. Its protein is CASSLTGMNTEAFF.

Only a few counts were recorded for this clone. The sample has other DNA sequences that encode this CDR3 too. This chain uses TRBV6-2 or TRBV6-3 with TRBJ2-7, with D uncertain. Germline loops: CDR1 MNHEY, CDR2 SVGEGT. With 2 bases removed from V and 4 bases from J, the gap between germline ends came to 3 bases. This CDR3 comprises 11 residues. In DNA form, the CDR3 reads TGTGCCAGCAGTTACCGGTACGAGCAGTACTTC. Protein product: CASSYRYEQYF.

The gene calls are TRBV28 and TRBJ2-7; the match to TRBD2 covers 9 bases. Germline V gives CDR1 MDHEN, CDR2 SYDVKM. V gave up 4 bases and J gave up 4 bases; unmatched junction bases: 5. The CDR3 consists of 14 residues. CDR3 residues: CASSYSGGIYEQYF. In DNA form, the CDR3 reads TGTGCCAGCAGTTATAGCGGGGGAATATACGAGCAGTACTTC.

The rearrangement links TRBV7-9 to TRBJ2-3; D may be TRBD1 (5 bases). Germline V CDR1 and CDR2: SEHNR, FQNEAQ (reference sequence). This CDR3 spans 16 amino acids. V shed 2 bases and J shed 0 bases, with 12 bases lying between them. The CDR3 loop reads CASSLLSGSSTDTQYF. The CDR3 coding sequence is TGTGCCAGCAGCTTATTATCAGGGTCTAGCACAGATACGCAGTATTTT.

This clone was detected a few times. The chain combines TRBV2 with TRBJ2-2; a possible D gene is TRBD1 (7 bases). The CDR3 totals 14 residues. Germline V lookup: CDR1 SNHLY, CDR2 FYNNEI. Trimming left V 6 bases short and J 7 bases short, with 15 bases between. The DNA for the CDR3 is TGTGCCAGCAGGGGCAGGGGGGTTAACGGGGAGCTGTTTTTT. This translates into CASRGRGVNGELFF.

The chain combines TRBV28 with TRBJ1-3; the D gene is possibly TRBD1 (5 bases). The CDR3 sequence is 15 residues long. From germline, CDR1 is MDHEN and CDR2 SYDVKM. V shed 3 bases and J shed 3 bases, with 12 bases lying between them. CDR3 loop: CASSLGGDFGNTIYF. In nucleotides, the CDR3 is TGTGCCAGCAGTTTGGGAGGGGATTTTGGAAACACCATATATTTT.

The V and J genes are TRBV15 and TRBJ1-1; no reliable D call. Germline V gene lookup returns CDR1 LNHNV and CDR2 YYDKDF (reference sequence). V lost 0 bases and J lost 11, with 16 bases in between. The CDR3 spans 14 residues. DNA for the CDR3: TGTGCCACCAGCAGAGATCTGGCGCGGCCGGATGCTTTCTTT. The encoded protein is CATSRDLARPDAFF.

This chain uses TRBV19 with TRBJ1-1, with D unresolved. V lost 8 bases, J lost 1 base, and 11 bases lay in between. There are 13 residues in the CDR3. From germline, CDR1 is LNHDA and CDR2 SQIVND (reference sequence). CDR3 coding DNA: TGTGCCAGTGGACTTATCCCGAACACTGAAGCTTTCTTT. Translation gives CASGLIPNTEAFF.

In its sample, this clone was seen a few times. The chain couples TRBV2 to TRBJ1-5; no firm D call. The ends were cut back, 6 bases at V and 4 bases at J, with 16 bases in the middle. Looked up from germline, CDR1 is SNHLY and CDR2 is FYNNEI. There are 15 residues in the CDR3. The CDR3 region has the DNA TGTGCCAGCAGCGACCTCAGCGGACGAAATCAGCCCCAGCATTTT. This encodes CASSDLSGRNQPQHF.

The rearrangement links TRBV6-5 to TRBJ1-5; 7 nucleotides agree with TRBD1. V lost 8 bases and J lost 5; bases outside the gene matches: 6. The germline gives CDR1 MNHEY, CDR2 SVGAGI. The CDR3 spans 13 residues. The CDR3 bases are TGTGCCAGCCGCGACAGGGAGGATCAGCCCCAGCATTTT. Translation gives CASRDREDQPQHF.

The chain has TRBV28 and TRBJ1-1; unclear D gene. The CDR3 is 14 residues long. V was trimmed by 6 bases and J by 0 bases, leaving 11 bases between them. Looked up from germline, CDR1 is MDHEN and CDR2 is SYDVKM. The CDR3: CASRSGWVNTEAFF. The CDR3 DNA reads TGTGCCAGCAGGTCGGGTTGGGTGAACACTGAAGCTTTCTTT.

In this sample, this clone turned up many times. This CDR3 is also generated by other DNA sequences in the sample. The genes are TRBV19 and TRBJ1-5; 9 bases line up with TRBD1. Germline V CDR1 and CDR2: LNHDA, SQIVND (reference sequence). There are 15 residues in the CDR3. J lost 7 bases, V lost 2 bases, and 6 bases had no gene match. The DNA for the CDR3 is TGTGCCAGTAGTATAAGGGGACAGGGAGGGCAGCCCCAGCATTTT. This sequence encodes CASSIRGQGGQPQHF.

J is TRBJ2-1 and V is TRBV6-5; 10 bases align to TRBD1. In germline, CDR1 is MNHEY, CDR2 SVGAGI. Losses at the gene ends were 5 bases for V and 8 bases for J; bases not matched to a gene: 6. The CDR3 totals 14 residues. The CDR3 protein is CASSRATGGYEQFF. Written as DNA, the CDR3 is TGTGCCAGCAGTCGGGCGACAGGGGGCTATGAGCAGTTCTTC.

This clone appeared once. This CDR3 is CASSTGGAVRGYTF. In DNA, the CDR3 is TGTGCCAGCAGTACAGGGGGCGCGGTACGTGGCTACACCTTC. The V gene is TRBV28, the J gene TRBJ1-2; 9 bases fit TRBD1. The CDR3 runs 14 residues. Trimming took 5 bases from V and 7 from J; bases not matched to a gene: 8. Germline-derived CDR1 and CDR2 are MDHEN and SYDVKM.

The chain employs TRBV14 and TRBJ2-1; D is uncertain. Trimming removed 1 base at V and 8 bases at J, with 18 bases between. The CDR3 runs 16 residues. Germline V gene data show CDR1 as SGHDN and CDR2 as FVKESK. CDR3 in amino acids: CASSQAIAYVGDEQFF. The CDR3 nucleotides are TGTGCCAGCAGCCAAGCCATAGCCTACGTTGGAGATGAGCAGTTCTTC.